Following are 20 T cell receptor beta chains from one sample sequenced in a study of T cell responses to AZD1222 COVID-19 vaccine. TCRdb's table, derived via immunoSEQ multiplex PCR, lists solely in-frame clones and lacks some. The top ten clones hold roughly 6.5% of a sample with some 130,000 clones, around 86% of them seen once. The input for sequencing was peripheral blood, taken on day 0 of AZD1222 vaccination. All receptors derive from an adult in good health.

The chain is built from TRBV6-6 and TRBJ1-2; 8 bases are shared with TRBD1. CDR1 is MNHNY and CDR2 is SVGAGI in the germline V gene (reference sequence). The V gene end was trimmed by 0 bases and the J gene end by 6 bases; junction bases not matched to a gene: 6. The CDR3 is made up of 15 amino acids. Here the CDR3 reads CASSYSLTGEDGYTF. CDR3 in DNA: TGTGCCAGCAGTTACTCCCTGACAGGGGAGGATGGCTACACCTTC.

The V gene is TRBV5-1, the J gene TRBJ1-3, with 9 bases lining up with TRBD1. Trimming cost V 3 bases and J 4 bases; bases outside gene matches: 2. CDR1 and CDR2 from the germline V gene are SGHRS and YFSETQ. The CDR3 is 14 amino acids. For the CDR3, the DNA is TGCGCCAGCAGCTCCGACAGGGGGGGAAACACCATATATTTT. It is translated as CASSSDRGGNTIYF.

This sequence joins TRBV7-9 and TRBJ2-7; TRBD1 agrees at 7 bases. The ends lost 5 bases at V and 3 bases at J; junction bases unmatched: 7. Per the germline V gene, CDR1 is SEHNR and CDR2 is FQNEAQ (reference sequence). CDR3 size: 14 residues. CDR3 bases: TGTGCCAGCAGCGCCGACAGGGAAATCTACGAGCAGTACTTC. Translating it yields CASSADREIYEQYF.

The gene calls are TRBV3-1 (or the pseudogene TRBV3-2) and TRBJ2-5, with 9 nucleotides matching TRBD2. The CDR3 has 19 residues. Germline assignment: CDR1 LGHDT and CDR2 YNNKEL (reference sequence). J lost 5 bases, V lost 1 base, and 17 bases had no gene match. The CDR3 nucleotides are TGTGCCAGCAGCCAAGGCCGCCGGAGGGTCGCGGGGGGGCCGGAGACCCAGTACTTC. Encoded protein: CASSQGRRRVAGGPETQYF.

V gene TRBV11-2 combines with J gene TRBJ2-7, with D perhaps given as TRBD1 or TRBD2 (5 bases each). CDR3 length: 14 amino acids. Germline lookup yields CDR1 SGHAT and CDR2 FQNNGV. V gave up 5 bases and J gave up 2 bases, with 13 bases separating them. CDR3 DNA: TGTGCCAGCAGCCGAGGGGAGCGGACCTACGAGCAGTACTTC. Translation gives CASSRGERTYEQYF.

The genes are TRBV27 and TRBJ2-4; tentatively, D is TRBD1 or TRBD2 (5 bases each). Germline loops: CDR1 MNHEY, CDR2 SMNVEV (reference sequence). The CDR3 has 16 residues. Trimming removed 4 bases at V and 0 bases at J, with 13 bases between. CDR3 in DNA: TGTGCCAGCAGTTCCCGGATGGGGGTAGCCAAAAACATTCAGTACTTC. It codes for CASSSRMGVAKNIQYF.

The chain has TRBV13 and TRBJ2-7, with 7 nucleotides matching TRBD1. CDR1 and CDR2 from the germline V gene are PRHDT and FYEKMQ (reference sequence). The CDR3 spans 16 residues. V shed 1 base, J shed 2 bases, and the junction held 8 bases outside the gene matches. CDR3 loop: CASSLVLTGRPYEQYF. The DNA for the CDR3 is TGTGCCAGCAGCTTAGTTCTGACAGGGAGACCCTACGAGCAGTACTTC. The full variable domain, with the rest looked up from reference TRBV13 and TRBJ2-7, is AAGVIQSPRHLIKEKRETATLKCYPIPRHDTVYWYQQGPGQDPQFLISFYEKMQSDKGSIPDRFSAQQFSDYHSELNMSSLELGDSALYFCASSLVLTGRPYEQYFGPGTRLTVT.

CDR3: CASTEGGQELFF. CDR3 DNA sequence: TGTGCCAGCACGGAAGGAGGACAGGAGCTGTTTTTT. The chain is built from TRBV9 and TRBJ2-2; D assignment may be TRBD1 or TRBD2 (5 bases each). The length of the CDR3 is 12 residues. In germline, CDR1 is SGDLS, CDR2 YYNGEE. V was clipped by 6 bases and J by 10 bases, with 13 bases between them.

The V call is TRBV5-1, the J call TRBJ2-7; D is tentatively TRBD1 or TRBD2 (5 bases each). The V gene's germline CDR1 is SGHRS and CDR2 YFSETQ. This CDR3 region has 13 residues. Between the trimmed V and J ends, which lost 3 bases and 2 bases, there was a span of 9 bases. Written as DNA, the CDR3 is TGCGCCAGCAGCTGGGACGGTGCCTACGAGCAGTACTTC. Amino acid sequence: CASSWDGAYEQYF.

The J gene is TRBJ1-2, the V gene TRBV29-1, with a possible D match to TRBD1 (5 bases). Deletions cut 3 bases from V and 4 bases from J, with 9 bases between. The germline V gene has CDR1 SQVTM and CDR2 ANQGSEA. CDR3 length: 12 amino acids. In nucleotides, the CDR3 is TGCAGCGTTGAGGAGCAGGGCTATGGCTACACCTTC. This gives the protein CSVEEQGYGYTF. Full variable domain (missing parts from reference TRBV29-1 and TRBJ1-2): SAVISQKPSRDICQRGTSLTIQCQVDSQVTMMFWYRQQPGQSLTLIATANQGSEATYESGFVIDKFPISRPNLTFSTLTVSNMSPEDSSIYLCSVEEQGYGYTFGSGTRLTVV.

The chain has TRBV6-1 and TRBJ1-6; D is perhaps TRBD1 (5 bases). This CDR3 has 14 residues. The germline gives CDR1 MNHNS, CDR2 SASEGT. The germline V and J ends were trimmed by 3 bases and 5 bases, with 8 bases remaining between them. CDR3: CASSEGPDNSPLHF. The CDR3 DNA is TGTGCCAGCAGTGAGGGACCTGATAATTCACCCCTCCACTTT.

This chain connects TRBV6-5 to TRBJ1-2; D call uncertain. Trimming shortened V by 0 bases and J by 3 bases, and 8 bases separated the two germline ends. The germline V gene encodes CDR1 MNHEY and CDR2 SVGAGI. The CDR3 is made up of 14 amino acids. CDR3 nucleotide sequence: TGTGCCAGCAGTTACTCTTCGGGCTACTATGGCTACACCTTC. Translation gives CASSYSSGYYGYTF.

In DNA, the CDR3 is TGTGCCAGCAGCCGACGAAGGACAGACACTAGCAATCAGCCCCAGCATTTT. Translation: CASSRRRTDTSNQPQHF. The genes are TRBV13 and TRBJ1-5, with a possible D match to TRBD1 (6 bases). Germline loops: CDR1 PRHDT, CDR2 FYEKMQ (reference sequence). The ends were cut back, 5 bases at V and 0 bases at J, with 17 bases in the middle. This CDR3 has 17 residues.

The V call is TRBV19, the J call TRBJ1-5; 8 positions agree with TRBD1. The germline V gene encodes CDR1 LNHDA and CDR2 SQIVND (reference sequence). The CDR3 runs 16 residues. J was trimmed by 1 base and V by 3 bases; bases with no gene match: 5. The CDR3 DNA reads TGTGCCAGTAGTATCAACGACAGGGGAAGCAATCAGCCCCAGCATTTT. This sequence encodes CASSINDRGSNQPQHF.

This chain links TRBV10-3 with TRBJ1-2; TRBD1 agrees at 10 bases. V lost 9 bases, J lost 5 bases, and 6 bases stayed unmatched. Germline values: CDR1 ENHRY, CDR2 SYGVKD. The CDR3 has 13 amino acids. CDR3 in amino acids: CAITADRGYGYTF. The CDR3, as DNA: TGTGCCATTACCGCGGACAGGGGGTATGGCTACACCTTC.

Here the CDR3 DNA reads TGTGCCAGCAGCGTAGGTCAAGAGCAGCCCCAGCATTTT. Translation gives CASSVGQEQPQHF. The J gene is TRBJ1-5, the V gene TRBV9; D gene uncertain. Trimming left V 0 bases short and J 7 bases short, with 8 bases between. The germline V gene has CDR1 SGDLS and CDR2 YYNGEE. The CDR3 loop spans 13 amino acids.

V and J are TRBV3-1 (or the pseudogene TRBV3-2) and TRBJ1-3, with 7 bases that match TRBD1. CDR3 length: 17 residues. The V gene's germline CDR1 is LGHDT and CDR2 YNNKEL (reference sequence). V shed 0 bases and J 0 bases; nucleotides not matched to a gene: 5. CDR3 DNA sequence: TGTGCCAGCAGCCAAGATAGGGACAGAGTCTCTGGAAACACCATATATTTT. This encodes CASSQDRDRVSGNTIYF.

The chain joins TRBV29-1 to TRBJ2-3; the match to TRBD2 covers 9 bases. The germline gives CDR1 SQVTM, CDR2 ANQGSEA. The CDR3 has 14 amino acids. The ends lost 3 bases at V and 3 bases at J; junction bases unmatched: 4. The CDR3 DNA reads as TGCAGCGTTGATGCGGGGGGGCGTACAGATACGCAGTATTTT. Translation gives CSVDAGGRTDTQYF.

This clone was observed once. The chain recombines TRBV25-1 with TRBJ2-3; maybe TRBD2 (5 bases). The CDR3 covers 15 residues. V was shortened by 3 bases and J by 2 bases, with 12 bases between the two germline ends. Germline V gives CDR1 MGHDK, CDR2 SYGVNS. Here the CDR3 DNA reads TGTGCCAGCAGTGACGTCGGGATACACACAGATACGCAGTATTTT. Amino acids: CASSDVGIHTDTQYF.

Written as DNA, the CDR3 is TGTGCCAGTACAACACGAGGGGAAGGGAGGGATCAGCCCCAGCATTTT. Translated, it gives CASTTRGEGRDQPQHF. The chain employs TRBV19 and TRBJ1-5; TRBD1 might be the D (5 bases). V lost 7 bases to trimming and J lost 5 bases, with 21 bases between them. CDR1 and CDR2 from the germline V gene are LNHDA and SQIVND (reference sequence). This CDR3 comprises 16 residues.